The sequence of this TCR beta chain was determined in a study of blood T cell repertoires in COVID-19. Looking at the study overall: Italy, Spain and the United States were the sources of the convalescent and acute COVID-19 samples. Nucleic acid was either cDNA or gDNA, and it came from T cells, B-cell-depleted T cells, or PBMCs.

Under the authors' procedure: Quantification of nucleated cells was approximated via reference gene primer amplification. Clones were sequenced by immunoSEQ multiplex PCR, and TCRdb holds only the in-frame ones, with some missing. That table gives V, J and clone size, and the DNA gave D and trimming. The table has 150,000 to 200,000 clones, about 80% seen once; the top ten hold less than 9.5%. The CDR3 has 13 amino acids. The V and J ends lost 6 bases and 7 bases, in that order; junction bases with no gene match: 8. Germline CDR1 reads MNHEY; CDR2 reads SMNVEV (reference sequence). This receptor was obtained from a man between 60 and 75 years old with acute or convalescent COVID-19. The sequencing sample was made of peripheral blood. The V call is TRBV27, the J call TRBJ2-7; TRBD2 matches at 8 bases. This CDR3 reads CASRNTSGREQYF. In DNA form, the CDR3 reads TGTGCCAGCAGAAATACTAGCGGACGAGAGCAGTACTTC.